A single TCR beta chain is shown here with its context. The protocol was immunoSEQ multiplex PCR, while the TCRdb copy is restricted to in-frame clones and leaves out a portion. The repertoire consists of around 2.5 million clones, with approximately 93% occurring once and the leading ten covering 0.36%. The entry originates in a study of shared clonotypes between healthy human individuals. The CDR3 spans 15 residues. Germline loops: CDR1 SEHNR, CDR2 FQNEAQ (reference sequence). V was cut by 3 bases and J by 6 bases, with 16 bases left in between. The material sequenced was naive CD4+ T cells from PBMCs. Subset described: CD45RA+ positively selected. The sequence came from a man younger than 30 in good health. Some clones in this sample may be carry-over from other donors' samples. The chain employs TRBV7-9 and TRBJ2-3; possibly TRBD1 for D (7 bases). In DNA, the CDR3 is TGTGCCAGCAGCTTGAGGGGGCGAGGAGGGGATACGCAGTATTTT. This sequence encodes CASSLRGRGGDTQYF. The whole variable domain, remainder taken from reference TRBV7-9 and TRBJ2-3, is DTGVSQNPRHKITKRGQNVTFRCDPISEHNRLYWYRQTLGQGPEFLTYFQNEAQLEKSRLLSDRFSAERPKGSFSTLEIQRTEQGDSAMYLCASSLRGRGGDTQYFGPGTRLTVL.